The 16 T cell receptor beta chains below come from one sample, sequenced in a study of cytomegalovirus exposure and HLA in healthy donors. The repertoire was sequenced with immunoSEQ multiplex PCR; TCRdb's copy has only in-frame clones and lacks some. The repertoire holds hundreds of thousands of clones, with 86% as singletons. The sequencing sample was made of PBMCs. These receptors were taken from a woman between 18 and 29 years old in good health and CMV-seronegative.

V usage is TRBV5-1 and J usage is TRBJ2-7; D is possibly TRBD2 (6 bases). This CDR3 comprises 11 residues. V gave up 4 bases and J gave up 11 bases, with 13 bases separating them. Germline CDR1 reads SGHRS; CDR2 reads YFSETQ. The CDR3 here is CASSHGRGKYF. DNA for the CDR3: TGCGCCAGCAGCCATGGGCGCGGGAAGTACTTC. The full variable domain, with the rest looked up from reference TRBV5-1 and TRBJ2-7, is KAGVTQTPRYLIKTRGQQVTLSCSPISGHRSVSWYQQTPGQGLQFLFEYFSETQRNKGNFPGRFSGRQFSNSRSEMNVSTLELGDSALYLCASSHGRGKYFGPGTRLTVT.

The rearrangement uses TRBV9 and TRBJ2-7, with 14 bases aligning to TRBD2. V dropped 4 bases and J dropped 7; count of bases not matched to a gene: 7. Germline CDR1 and CDR2: SGDLS and YYNGEE. CDR3 length: 15 residues. The CDR3 DNA follows: TGTGCCAGCAGCTTCGGGACTAGCGGGAGACATGAGCAGTACTTC. It is translated as CASSFGTSGRHEQYF.

V and J are TRBV27 and TRBJ1-2; TRBD1 matches at 8 bases. Germline CDR1 MNHEY, CDR2 SMNVEV (reference sequence). The V gene end was trimmed by 4 bases and the J gene end by 7 bases; junction bases not matched to a gene: 5. CDR3 length: 13 residues. The CDR3 protein is CASSYGQGSGYTF. Here the CDR3 DNA reads TGTGCCAGCAGTTACGGACAGGGCTCTGGCTACACCTTC.

The CDR3, as DNA: TGTGCCAGCAGCTTTGCTAGCGGGTACAATGAGCAGTTCTTC. Its translation: CASSFASGYNEQFF. This sequence joins TRBV7-9 and TRBJ2-1; 8 positions match TRBD2. CDR1 SEHNR and CDR2 FQNEAQ come from the germline V gene (reference sequence). With V trimmed by 3 bases and J by 4 bases, 2 bases remained unmatched. This CDR3 contains 14 residues.

This rearrangement joins TRBV18 to TRBJ2-7, with a possible D match to TRBD1 (6 bases). In germline, CDR1 is KGHSH, CDR2 LQKENI. Trimming removed 1 base from V and 0 bases from J, with 7 bases in between. The length of the CDR3 is 14 residues. The CDR3 DNA reads as TGTGCCAGCTCACCACAAGGGGGCTCCTACGAGCAGTACTTC. Protein: CASSPQGGSYEQYF. Full variable domain (rest looked up from reference TRBV18 and TRBJ2-7): NAGVMQNPRHLVRRRGQEARLRCSPMKGHSHVYWYRQLPEEGLKFMVYLQKENIIDESGMPKERFSAEFPKEGPSILRIQQVVRGDSAAYFCASSPQGGSYEQYFGPGTRLTVT.

The CDR3 spells CASADRGNEQFF. As DNA, the CDR3 is TGTGCCAGCGCCGACAGGGGGAATGAGCAGTTCTTC. The V and J genes are TRBV2 and TRBJ2-1; 9 nucleotides match TRBD1. V lost 8 bases, J lost 7 bases, and 3 bases stayed unmatched. Germline-derived CDR1 and CDR2 are SNHLY and FYNNEI. CDR3 length: 12 amino acids.

The genes are TRBV2 and TRBJ2-2, with TRBD1 matching 7 bases. From germline, CDR1 is SNHLY and CDR2 FYNNEI. Losses at the gene ends were 8 bases for V and 6 bases for J; bases not matched to a gene: 9. The CDR3 runs to 14 residues. The CDR3 sequence: CASGTGEFSGELFF. As DNA, the CDR3 is TGTGCCAGCGGTACAGGGGAATTTTCCGGGGAGCTGTTTTTT. The full variable domain, with the rest looked up from reference TRBV2 and TRBJ2-2, is EPEVTQTPSHQVTQMGQEVILRCVPISNHLYFYWYRQILGQKVEFLVSFYNNEISEKSEIFDDQFSVERPDGSNFTLKIRSTKLEDSAMYFCASGTGEFSGELFFGEGSRLTVL.

The chain joins TRBV27 to TRBJ1-5; D unresolved. Germline-derived CDR1 and CDR2 are MNHEY and SMNVEV (reference sequence). The CDR3 length is 13 residues. The V gene lost 0 bases and the J gene lost 9 bases, with 9 bases spanning the gap. CDR3 residues: CASSLSAAGPQHF. The CDR3 bases are TGTGCCAGCAGTTTATCCGCGGCCGGGCCCCAGCATTTT.

V is TRBV15 and J is TRBJ2-6; TRBD1 matches 7 bases. The CDR3 has 18 residues. With V trimmed by 3 bases and J by 2 bases, 10 bases remained unmatched. The germline V gene has CDR1 LNHNV and CDR2 YYDKDF (reference sequence). CDR3 DNA sequence: TGTGCCACCAGCAGCTCTAGACAGGGTTGGGCTGGGGCCAACGTCCTGACTTTC. Translating it yields CATSSSRQGWAGANVLTF. Full variable domain (missing parts from reference TRBV15 and TRBJ2-6): DAMVIQNPRYQVTQFGKPVTLSCSQTLNHNVMYWYQQKSSQAPKLLFHYYDKDFNNEADTPDNFQSRRPNTSFCFLDIRSPGLGDTAMYLCATSSSRQGWAGANVLTFGAGSRLTVL.

The V call is TRBV4-1, the J call TRBJ2-7; D not certain. The CDR3 runs to 14 residues. Trimming cost V 0 bases and J 7 bases, with 13 bases left between them. Germline-derived CDR1 and CDR2 are MGHRA and YSYEKL. The CDR3 region is CASSQERLPGEQYF. DNA for the CDR3: TGCGCCAGCAGCCAAGAGAGACTCCCTGGAGAGCAGTACTTC.

The chain uses TRBV13 and TRBJ2-7; 8 bases align to TRBD2. This CDR3 has 15 amino acids. The J segment lost 3 bases and the V segment lost 5 bases, leaving 9 bases of the junction unmatched. CDR1 is PRHDT and CDR2 is FYEKMQ in the germline V gene (reference sequence). The CDR3 here is CASSAIAGTSYEQYF. CDR3 DNA: TGTGCCAGCAGCGCCATAGCGGGGACCAGCTACGAGCAGTACTTC.

V is TRBV27 and J is TRBJ2-1, with 8 bases matching TRBD1. Germline CDR1 reads MNHEY; CDR2 reads SMNVEV (reference sequence). V lost 5 bases and J lost 9; bases outside the gene matches: 18. CDR3 length: 17 residues. CDR3 in amino acids: CASSLLRAGGAGGEQFF. The CDR3, as DNA: TGTGCCAGCAGTCTACTCAGGGCAGGGGGCGCAGGTGGTGAGCAGTTCTTC.

The chain employs TRBV19 and TRBJ1-5; tentatively, D is TRBD1 (5 bases). Between the trimmed V and J ends, which lost 7 bases and 6 bases, there was a span of 13 bases. Germline assignment: CDR1 LNHDA and CDR2 SQIVND (reference sequence). This CDR3 spans 13 amino acids. CDR3 sequence reads: CASKGTGGQPQHF. The CDR3 region has the DNA TGTGCCAGTAAAGGGACTGGGGGTCAGCCCCAGCATTTT.

A note on this clone: In the same sample, other DNA sequences code for this CDR3. The V gene is TRBV2, the J gene TRBJ1-1; weak D call: TRBD1 (6 bases). Germline CDR1 and CDR2: SNHLY and FYNNEI. Trimming cost V 8 bases and J 1 base, with 11 bases left between them. The CDR3 totals 13 residues. The chain's CDR3 is CASSGQQNTEAFF. For the CDR3, the DNA is TGTGCCAGCTCTGGACAGCAGAACACTGAAGCTTTCTTT. Using reference TRBV2 and TRBJ1-1 for the parts outside the CDR3, the full variable domain is EPEVTQTPSHQVTQMGQEVILRCVPISNHLYFYWYRQILGQKVEFLVSFYNNEISEKSEIFDDQFSVERPDGSNFTLKIRSTKLEDSAMYFCASSGQQNTEAFFGQGTRLTVV.

This chain joins TRBV30 and TRBJ1-2, with 8 bases identical to TRBD1. This CDR3 has 15 amino acids. Germline CDR1 is GTSNPN and CDR2 is SVGIG (reference sequence). Trimming at V came to 0 bases and at J to 10 bases, leaving 13 bases not matched to a gene. The DNA of the CDR3 is TGTGCCTGGAGTGTACCTAGGCAGGGGGCGCGTGTCTACACCTTC. It translates to CAWSVPRQGARVYTF.

This clone has only one observation. The chain carries TRBV15 and TRBJ1-5, with D perhaps matching TRBD1 (5 bases). Trimming left V 3 bases short and J 4 bases short, with 13 bases between. The CDR3 sequence is 15 residues long. Germline values: CDR1 LNHNV, CDR2 YYDKDF (reference sequence). The CDR3 here is CATSSFRGSNQPQHF. The CDR3 DNA reads TGTGCCACCAGCAGTTTTAGGGGATCAAATCAGCCCCAGCATTTT.